Listed below are T cell receptor beta chains from one sample, sequenced in a study of blood T cell repertoires in COVID-19. TCRdb's copy holds only in-frame clones and misses some; the assay was immunoSEQ multiplex PCR. This table holds approximately 190,000 clones, approximately 86% found once. The specimen sequenced was PBMCs or T cells enriched from blood (not recorded which). The receptor source for this set is a woman aged 55-69 years with acute COVID-19. The CDR3 runs from the conserved cysteine through the conserved F or W. Clone size, where shown, is once, few, many, or a class for clones that have expanded.

v_call cdr3_length clone_size cdr3_aa
TRBV6-5 15 - CASIPGSGRGYEQYF
TRBV11-2 12 - CASTPNGLRAFF
TRBV7-8 16 - CASSRGTGVENYGYTF
TRBV30 12 - CAARTPNYGYTF
TRBV30 14 - CAWSVGPGGSPLHF
TRBV5-4 15 - CASSLGTPNTGELFF
TRBV10-1 15 - CASSDPRGRGDEQFF
TRBV5-1 16 - CASKAAPHTGREKLFF
TRBV7-2 16 - CASSLNSGQLNTEAFF
TRBV7-9 16 - CASSLVGTGGNEKLFF
TRBV28 16 - CASSSPGTGRHSPLHF
TRBV7-9 12 - CASSAGDQPQHF
TRBV18 11 - CASSRADTQYF
TRBV4-3 18 - CASSQDLLAGGGHNEQFF
TRBV5-4 15 once CASILDRMSNTEAFF
TRBV19 13 - CASSIVPSYGYTF
TRBV25-1 13 - CASSDWEGITLHF
TRBV28 14 - CASRIQGLNTEAFF
TRBV5-4 15 - CASSPGGENTGELFF
TRBV24-1 15 - CATSERQGPQETQYF
TRBV6-5 14 - CASTWGGKAREQYF
TRBV2 14 - CASKRLVYLVTQYF
TRBV19 15 - CASSRIEVGGDGYTF
TRBV27 13 - CASREVMNTEAFF
TRBV29-1 12 - CSVDSGVYGYTF
TRBV15 14 - CATSREVSNYGYTF
TRBV23-1 15 - CASKPPGLALNEQFF
TRBV2 12 many CASTSPRDIQYF
TRBV4-1 18 - CASSPRASGNGGSYEQYF
TRBV27 17 - CASSLRWAGSGTGELFF
TRBV6-2/TRBV6-3 18 - CASSSNSRSGHNTGELFF